This T cell receptor (beta chain) was identified during a study of CD8 T cells in Susac syndrome. This CDR3 has 17 amino acids. Looked up from germline, CDR1 is MGHRA and CDR2 is YSYEKL. The germline V and J ends were trimmed by 3 bases and 0 bases, with 17 bases remaining between them. A quantity of about 0.45 to 1 ug RNA underwent reverse transcription using random hexamers. TCRdb itself ran the immunoSEQ multiplex PCR reads through MiXCR, one entry per CDR3 protein. The sample shows some 170,000 distinct CDR3 sequences, over 90% of them seen only once. The sample taken for sequencing was CD4+ T cells from PBMCs. V and J are TRBV4-1 and TRBJ1-1, with D unresolved. This TCR came from a human donor with Susac syndrome. CDR3: CASSQSILGRLNTEAFF. The DNA of the CDR3 is TGCGCCAGCAGCCAGTCGATCCTTGGCAGGTTGAACACTGAAGCTTTCTTT.